Presented here are 6 T cell receptor beta chains from one specimen sequenced in a study of sequential checkpoint blockade in melanoma. Produced via immunoSEQ multiplex PCR; TCRdb's table is partial and in-frame only. The sample contains roughly 10,000 clones, about 80% of which appear only once. Treatment in this sample: randomized to nivolumab then ipilimumab (arm A) or the reverse (arm B). The specimen comprised CD8+ T cells sorted from blood (inferred from file names), sampled from a patient given nivolumab and ipilimumab in sequence. The receptor source for this set is a human donor with melanoma.

The chain combines TRBV7-9 with TRBJ1-1, with TRBD1 identical over 7 bases. This CDR3 region has 15 residues. Germline CDR1 reads SEHNR; CDR2 reads FQNEAQ (reference sequence). Trimming cost V 6 bases and J 3 bases; bases outside gene matches: 10. CDR3 sequence (DNA): TGTGCCAGCAGGATTTCGACAGGGATGGACACTGAAGCTTTCTTT. Protein: CASRISTGMDTEAFF.

The rearrangement joins TRBV9 to TRBJ2-5, with TRBD2 matching over 7 bases. The CDR3 is made up of 15 amino acids. With V trimmed by 0 bases and J by 2 bases, 4 bases remained unmatched. Germline lookup yields CDR1 SGDLS and CDR2 YYNGEE. CDR3 amino acids: CASSVGQGGQETQYF. Written as DNA, the CDR3 is TGTGCCAGCAGCGTAGGGCAGGGAGGGCAAGAGACCCAGTACTTC.

V and J are TRBV19 and TRBJ1-6, with 8 bases matching TRBD1. CDR1 and CDR2 from the germline V gene are LNHDA and SQIVND (reference sequence). The CDR3 contains 15 residues. V lost 8 bases to trimming and J lost 3 bases; unmatched junction nucleotides: 6. CDR3 nucleotides: TGTGCCAGTCATGGACAGGGCTACTATAATTCACCCCTCCACTTT. This encodes CASHGQGYYNSPLHF.

The rearrangement uses TRBV6-4 and TRBJ1-1; D perhaps matches TRBD1 (6 bases). CDR3 size: 15 residues. Germline CDR1 MRHNA, CDR2 SNTAGT. V gave up 7 bases and J gave up 2 bases, with 17 bases separating them. The CDR3, as DNA: TGTGCCAGCACCGAGGGTACAGGGCCAAACACTGAAGCTTTCTTT. Translating it yields CASTEGTGPNTEAFF.

CDR3 nucleotide sequence: TGTGCCAGCAGGCCTTACAGGGGGCGCGGCTATGGCTACACCTTC. It translates to CASRPYRGRGYGYTF. The rearrangement links TRBV5-4 to TRBJ1-2; the match to TRBD1 covers 9 bases. Germline V gene sequence: CDR1 SGHNT, CDR2 YYREEE (reference sequence). V lost 5 bases to trimming and J lost 4 bases; unmatched junction nucleotides: 9. The CDR3 is made up of 15 amino acids.

This clone was counted only a few times. This chain links TRBV18 with TRBJ2-1, with TRBD2 as a possible D gene (5 bases). The CDR3 is made up of 13 amino acids. Germline CDR1 KGHSH, CDR2 LQKENI. V gave up 3 bases and J gave up 5 bases, with 8 bases separating them. CDR3 sequence (DNA): TGTGCCAGCTCACCCCTAGCACACAATGAGCAGTTCTTC. This translates into CASSPLAHNEQFF.